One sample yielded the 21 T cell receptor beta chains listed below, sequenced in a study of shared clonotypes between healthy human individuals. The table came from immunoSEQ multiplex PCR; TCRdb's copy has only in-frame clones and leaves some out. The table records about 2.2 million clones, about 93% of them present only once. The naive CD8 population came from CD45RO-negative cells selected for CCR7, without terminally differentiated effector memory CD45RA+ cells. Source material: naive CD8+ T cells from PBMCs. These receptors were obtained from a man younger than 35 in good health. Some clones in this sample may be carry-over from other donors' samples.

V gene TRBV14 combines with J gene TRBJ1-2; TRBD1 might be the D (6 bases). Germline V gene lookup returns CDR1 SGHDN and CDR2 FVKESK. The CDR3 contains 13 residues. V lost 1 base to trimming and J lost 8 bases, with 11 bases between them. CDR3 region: CASSQVRGTGYTF. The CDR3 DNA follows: TGTGCCAGCAGCCAAGTAAGGGGGACGGGCTACACCTTC.

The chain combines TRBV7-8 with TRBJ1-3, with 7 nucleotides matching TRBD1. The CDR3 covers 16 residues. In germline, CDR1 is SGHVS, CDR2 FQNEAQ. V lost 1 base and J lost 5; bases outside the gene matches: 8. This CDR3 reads CASSLGEQGSRNTIYF. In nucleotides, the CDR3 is TGTGCCAGCAGCTTAGGAGAACAGGGGTCTAGAAACACCATATATTTT.

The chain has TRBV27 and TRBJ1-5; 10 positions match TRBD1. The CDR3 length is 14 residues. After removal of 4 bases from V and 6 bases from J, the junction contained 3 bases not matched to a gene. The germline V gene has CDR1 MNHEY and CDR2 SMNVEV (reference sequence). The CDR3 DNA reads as TGTGCCAGCAGTTCTCGGGACAGGGGTCAGCCCCAGCATTTT. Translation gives CASSSRDRGQPQHF.

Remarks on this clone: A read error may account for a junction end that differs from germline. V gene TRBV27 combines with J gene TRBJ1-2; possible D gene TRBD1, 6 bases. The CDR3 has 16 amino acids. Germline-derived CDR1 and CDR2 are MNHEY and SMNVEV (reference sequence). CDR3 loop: CASSVSGTLTFYGYTF. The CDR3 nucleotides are TGTGCCAGCAGTGTATCCGGGACACTAACCTTCTATGGCTACACCTTC.

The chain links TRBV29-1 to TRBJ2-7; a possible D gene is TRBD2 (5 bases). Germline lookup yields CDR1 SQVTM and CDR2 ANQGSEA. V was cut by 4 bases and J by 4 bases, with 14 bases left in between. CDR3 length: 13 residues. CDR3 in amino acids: CSVVGSGIYEQYF. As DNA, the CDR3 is TGCAGCGTTGTGGGGAGTGGAATATACGAGCAGTACTTC.

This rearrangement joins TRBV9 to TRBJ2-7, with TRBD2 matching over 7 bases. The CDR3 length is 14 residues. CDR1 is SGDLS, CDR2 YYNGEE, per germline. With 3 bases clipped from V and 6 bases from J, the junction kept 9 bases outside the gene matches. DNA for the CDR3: TGTGCCAGCAGCGCACCCGGACGGGGGGTCGAGCAGTACTTC. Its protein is CASSAPGRGVEQYF.

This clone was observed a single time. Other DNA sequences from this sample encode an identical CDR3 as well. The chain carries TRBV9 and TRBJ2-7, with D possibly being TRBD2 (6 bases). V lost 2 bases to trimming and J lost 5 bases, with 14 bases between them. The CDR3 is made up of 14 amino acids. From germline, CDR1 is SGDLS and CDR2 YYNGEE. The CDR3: CASSVGGEDNEQYF. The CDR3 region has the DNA TGTGCCAGCAGCGTGGGGGGAGAGGACAACGAGCAGTACTTC.

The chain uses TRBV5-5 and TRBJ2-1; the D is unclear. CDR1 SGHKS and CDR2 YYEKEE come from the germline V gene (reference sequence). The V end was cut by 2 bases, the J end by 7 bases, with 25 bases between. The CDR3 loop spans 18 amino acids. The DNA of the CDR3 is TGTGCCAGCAGCTTTAAGGTCCCTGGCGGTACTCCGAGGAATGAGCAGTTCTTC. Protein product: CASSFKVPGGTPRNEQFF.

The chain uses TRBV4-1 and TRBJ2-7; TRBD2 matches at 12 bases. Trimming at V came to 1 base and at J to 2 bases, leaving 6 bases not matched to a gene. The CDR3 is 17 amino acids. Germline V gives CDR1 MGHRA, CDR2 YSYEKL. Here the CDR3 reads CASSQGLAGVRPYEQYF. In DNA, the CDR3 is TGCGCCAGCAGCCAAGGACTAGCGGGAGTTCGACCCTACGAGCAGTACTTC.

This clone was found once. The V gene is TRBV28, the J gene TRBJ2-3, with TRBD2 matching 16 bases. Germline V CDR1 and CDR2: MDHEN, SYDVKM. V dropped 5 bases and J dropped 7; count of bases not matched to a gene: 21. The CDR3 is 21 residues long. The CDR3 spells CASSGRLGLAGGPNSGYTQYF. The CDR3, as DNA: TGTGCCAGCAGTGGACGGTTGGGACTAGCGGGAGGGCCCAACTCGGGATATACGCAGTATTTT.

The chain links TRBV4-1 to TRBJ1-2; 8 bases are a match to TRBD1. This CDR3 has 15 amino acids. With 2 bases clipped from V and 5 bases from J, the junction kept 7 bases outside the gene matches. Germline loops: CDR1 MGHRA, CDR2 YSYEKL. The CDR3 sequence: CASSQLGTGIYGYTF. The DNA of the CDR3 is TGCGCCAGCAGCCAACTTGGGACAGGAATATATGGCTACACCTTC.

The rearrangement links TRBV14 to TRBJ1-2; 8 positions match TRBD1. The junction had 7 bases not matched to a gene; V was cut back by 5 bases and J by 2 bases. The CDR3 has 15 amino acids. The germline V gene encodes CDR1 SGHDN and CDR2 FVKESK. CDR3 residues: CASSGRRQGNYGYTF. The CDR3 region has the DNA TGTGCCAGCAGCGGACGACGACAGGGGAACTATGGCTACACCTTC.

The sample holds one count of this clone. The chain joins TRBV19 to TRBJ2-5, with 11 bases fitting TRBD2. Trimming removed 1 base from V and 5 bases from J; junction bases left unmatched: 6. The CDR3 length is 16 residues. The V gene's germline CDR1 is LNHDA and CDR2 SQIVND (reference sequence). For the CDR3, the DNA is TGTGCCAGTAGTATAGTTTTCGCTAGCGGGAGGGAGACCCAGTACTTC. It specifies CASSIVFASGRETQYF.

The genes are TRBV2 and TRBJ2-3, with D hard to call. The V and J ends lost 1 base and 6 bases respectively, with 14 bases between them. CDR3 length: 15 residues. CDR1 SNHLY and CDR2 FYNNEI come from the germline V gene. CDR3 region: CASSEGITRLDTQYF. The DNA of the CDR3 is TGTGCCAGCAGTGAAGGTATTACCCGATTGGATACGCAGTATTTT.

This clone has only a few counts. The DNA for the CDR3 is TGTGCCAGCAGTTACGCGACACCCTCGGGGTACCAAGAGACCCAGTACTTC. Encoded protein: CASSYATPSGYQETQYF. This rearrangement joins TRBV27 to TRBJ2-5, with D perhaps matching TRBD2 (5 bases). Germline loops: CDR1 MNHEY, CDR2 SMNVEV (reference sequence). Trimming took 4 bases from V and 0 from J, leaving 18 bases between them. CDR3 size: 17 residues.

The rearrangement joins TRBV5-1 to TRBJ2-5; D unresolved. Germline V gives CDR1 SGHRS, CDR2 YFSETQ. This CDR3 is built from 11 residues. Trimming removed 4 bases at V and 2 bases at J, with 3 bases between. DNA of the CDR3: TGCGCCAGCAGCGCACAAGAGACCCAGTACTTC. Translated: CASSAQETQYF. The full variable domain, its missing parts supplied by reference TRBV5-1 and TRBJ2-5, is KAGVTQTPRYLIKTRGQQVTLSCSPISGHRSVSWYQQTPGQGLQFLFEYFSETQRNKGNFPGRFSGRQFSNSRSEMNVSTLELGDSALYLCASSAQETQYFGPGTRLLVL.

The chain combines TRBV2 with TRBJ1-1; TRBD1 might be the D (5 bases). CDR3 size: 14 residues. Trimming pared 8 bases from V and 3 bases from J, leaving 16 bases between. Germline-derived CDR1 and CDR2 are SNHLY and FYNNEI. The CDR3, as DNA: TGTGCCAGCCTCGAGGGAGGGGAGGACACTGAAGCTTTCTTT. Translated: CASLEGGEDTEAFF.

CDR3 DNA: TGTGCCAGCAGCGTGACAGGGGGGCGCAGCACAGATACGCAGTATTTT. This encodes CASSVTGGRSTDTQYF. This chain joins TRBV9 and TRBJ2-3; 9 nucleotides agree with TRBD1. The CDR3 extends over 16 amino acids. With V trimmed by 2 bases and J by 0 bases, 4 bases remained unmatched. The germline V gene encodes CDR1 SGDLS and CDR2 YYNGEE.

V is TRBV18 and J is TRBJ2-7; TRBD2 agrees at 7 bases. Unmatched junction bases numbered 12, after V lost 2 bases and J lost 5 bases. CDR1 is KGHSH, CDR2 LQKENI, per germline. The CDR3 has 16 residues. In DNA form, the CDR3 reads TGTGCCAGCTCACCAAATCGGGGGAGGGCATTGGACGAGCAGTACTTC. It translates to CASSPNRGRALDEQYF.

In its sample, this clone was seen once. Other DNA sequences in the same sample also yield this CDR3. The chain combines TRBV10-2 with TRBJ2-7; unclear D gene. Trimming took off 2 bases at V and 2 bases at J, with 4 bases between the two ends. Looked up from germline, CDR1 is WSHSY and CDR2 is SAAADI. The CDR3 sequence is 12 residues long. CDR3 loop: CASSENPYEQYF. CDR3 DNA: TGCGCCAGCAGTGAGAACCCCTACGAGCAGTACTTC.

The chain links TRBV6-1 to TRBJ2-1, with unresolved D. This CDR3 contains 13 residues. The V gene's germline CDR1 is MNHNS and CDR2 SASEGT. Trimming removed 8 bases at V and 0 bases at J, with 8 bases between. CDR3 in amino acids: CASYAVSYNEQFF. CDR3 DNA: TGTGCCAGCTACGCCGTCTCCTACAATGAGCAGTTCTTC.